This T cell receptor (beta chain) was recovered during a study of T-cell memory formation after mild COVID-19. As concerns this clonotype: Its antigen remains unknown.

General study points: Largely, contracting CD4+ clones fell within CM and EM, and contracting CD8+ clones within EMRA. A second wave expanding day 15 to 37 was CD4+-biased; contracting clones were balanced.

Researchers used 5'RACE with constant-segment primers to make TCR alpha and TCR beta cDNA libraries that carry sample barcodes and UMIs. TCRdb redid the calling of the 5' RACE reads with MiXCR, one entry per CDR3 protein. The sample has about 440,000 distinct CDR3 sequences, around 20% seen once. CDR3 length equals 14 residues. Per germline, CDR1 MNHEY and CDR2 SVGEGT. Between the trimmed V and J ends, which lost 4 bases and 2 bases, there was a span of 8 bases. The receptor comes from an adult woman who had mild COVID-19 (a few samples of this study predate the infection). Cell type and time point are not known. The sequencing sample was made of PBMCs or a T cell subset sorted from them (not recorded which). This chain connects TRBV6-2 or TRBV6-3 to TRBJ2-2; unclear D gene. The DNA of the CDR3 is TGTGCCAGCAGTTTCCTAATTAACACCGGGGAGCTGTTTTTT. This gives the protein CASSFLINTGELFF.